The 6 T cell receptor beta chains below all came from one sample that was sequenced in a study of T-cell reconstitution after alpha-beta-depleted transplantation in children. Library preparation (for TCRbeta) was performed with unique molecular identifiers. TCRdb itself ran the PCR reads through MiXCR, one entry per CDR3 protein. The data hold 90,000 to 100,000 distinct CDR3 sequences, with 10% to 15% observed a single time. Sequenced material: PBMCs from the stem cell graft donor, taken from the stem cell graft. Receptor source: a human donor who donated a stem cell graft to a child with inherited bone marrow failure.

In this sample, this clonotype turned up many times. DNA of the CDR3: TGCGCCAGCAGCTTGGGGAGGGGCGACCAAAGGAACACTGAAGCTTTCTTT. Encoded protein: CASSLGRGDQRNTEAFF. This chain links TRBV5-1 with TRBJ1-1; a possible D gene is TRBD1 (5 bases). Germline V gene data show CDR1 as SGHRS and CDR2 as YFSETQ. CDR3 length: 17 amino acids. The V end lost 0 bases, the J end lost 1 base, and 16 bases lay between the germline ends. Using reference TRBV5-1 and TRBJ1-1 for the parts outside the CDR3, the full variable domain is KAGVTQTPRYLIKTRGQQVTLSCSPISGHRSVSWYQQTPGQGLQFLFEYFSETQRNKGNFPGRFSGRQFSNSRSEMNVSTLELGDSALYLCASSLGRGDQRNTEAFFGQGTRLTVV.

The chain joins TRBV6-6 to TRBJ2-5, with D possibly being TRBD1 or TRBD2 (6 bases each). The CDR3 extends over 11 amino acids. Germline lookup yields CDR1 MNHNY and CDR2 SVGAGI (reference sequence). V was shortened by 4 bases and J by 9 bases, with 9 bases between the two germline ends. This CDR3 is CASSFGGPQYF. In DNA, the CDR3 is TGTGCCAGCAGTTTCGGGGGCCCCCAGTACTTC.

This rearrangement joins TRBV4-2 to TRBJ1-5, with a possible D match to TRBD1 (5 bases). The length of the CDR3 is 15 residues. Germline V gene lookup returns CDR1 LGHNA and CDR2 YNFKEQ. The V end lost 3 bases, the J end lost 6 bases, and 15 bases lay between the germline ends. The CDR3 DNA follows: TGTGCCAGCAGCCACCTCGGGGGAAGGGGTCAGCCCCAGCATTTT. This encodes CASSHLGGRGQPQHF.

The rearrangement uses TRBV11-1 and TRBJ2-7, with TRBD1 as a possible D gene (6 bases). Germline V gene lookup returns CDR1 SGHAT and CDR2 FQDESV (reference sequence). The CDR3 loop spans 13 amino acids. Trimming stripped 5 bases from V and 1 base from J, with 9 bases between. The CDR3 DNA sequence: TGTGCCAGCAGCGTCGGGACATCCTACGAGCAGTACTTC. Translating gives CASSVGTSYEQYF.

In its sample, this clonotype was seen many times. The chain employs TRBV28 and TRBJ2-7; the match to TRBD1 covers 7 bases. Germline V gene lookup returns CDR1 MDHEN and CDR2 SYDVKM. The CDR3 loop spans 16 amino acids. The trim removed 6 bases at V and 0 bases at J, leaving 11 bases unmatched. This chain's CDR3 is CASRELTGSVSYEQYF. The DNA for the CDR3 is TGTGCCAGCAGAGAACTGACAGGGAGCGTCTCCTACGAGCAGTACTTC.

This clonotype was found many times. The chain combines TRBV4-2 with TRBJ2-1; a possible D gene is TRBD1 (5 bases). Per germline, CDR1 LGHNA and CDR2 YNFKEQ. V was shortened by 4 bases and J by 7 bases, with 17 bases between the two germline ends. The CDR3 length is 15 residues. This CDR3 reads CASSPKGHGRNEQFF. CDR3 nucleotide sequence: TGTGCCAGCAGCCCGAAAGGACACGGCCGGAATGAGCAGTTCTTC.